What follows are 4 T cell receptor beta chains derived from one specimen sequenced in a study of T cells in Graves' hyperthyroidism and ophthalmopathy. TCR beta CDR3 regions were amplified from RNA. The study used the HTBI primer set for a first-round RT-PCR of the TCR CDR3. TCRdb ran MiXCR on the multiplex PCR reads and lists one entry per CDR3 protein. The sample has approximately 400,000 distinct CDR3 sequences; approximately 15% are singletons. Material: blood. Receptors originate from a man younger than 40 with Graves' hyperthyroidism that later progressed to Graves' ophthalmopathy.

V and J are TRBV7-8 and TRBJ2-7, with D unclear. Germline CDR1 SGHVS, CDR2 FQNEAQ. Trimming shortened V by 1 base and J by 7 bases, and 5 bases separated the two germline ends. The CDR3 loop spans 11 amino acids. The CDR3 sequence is CASSLVEEQYF. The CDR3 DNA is TGTGCCAGCAGCTTAGTGGAAGAGCAGTACTTC.

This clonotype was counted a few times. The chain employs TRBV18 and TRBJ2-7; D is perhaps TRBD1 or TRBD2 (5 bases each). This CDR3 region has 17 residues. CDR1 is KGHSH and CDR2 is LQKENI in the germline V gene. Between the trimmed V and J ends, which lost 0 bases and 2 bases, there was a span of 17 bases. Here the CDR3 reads CASSPPRCSGLPYEQYF. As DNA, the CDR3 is TGTGCCAGCTCACCACCGAGGTGTTCGGGGCTCCCCTACGAGCAGTACTTC.

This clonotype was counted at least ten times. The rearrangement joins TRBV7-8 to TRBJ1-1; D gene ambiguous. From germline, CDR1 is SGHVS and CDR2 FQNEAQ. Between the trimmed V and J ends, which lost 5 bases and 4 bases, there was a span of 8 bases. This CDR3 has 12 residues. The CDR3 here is CASSHEGTEAFF. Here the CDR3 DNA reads TGTGCCAGCAGCCACGAGGGCACTGAAGCTTTCTTT. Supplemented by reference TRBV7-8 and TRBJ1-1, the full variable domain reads GAGVSQSPRYKVAKRGQDVALRCDPISGHVSLFWYQQALGQGPEFLTYFQNEAQLDKSGLPSDRFFAERPEGSVSTLKIQRTQQEDSAVYLCASSHEGTEAFFGQGTRLTVV.

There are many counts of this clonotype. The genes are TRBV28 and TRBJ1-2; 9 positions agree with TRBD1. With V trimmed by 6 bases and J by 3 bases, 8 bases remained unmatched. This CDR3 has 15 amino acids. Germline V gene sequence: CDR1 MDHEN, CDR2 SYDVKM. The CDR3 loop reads CASRTYRGRDYGYTF. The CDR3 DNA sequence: TGTGCCAGCAGAACCTACAGGGGGCGGGACTATGGCTACACCTTC.